This record concerns one T cell receptor (beta chain) sequence. Its matching antigen is unknown. As for the donors, each was a healthy bone marrow donor. This CDR3 has 16 amino acids. The junction had 8 bases not matched to a gene; V was cut back by 0 bases and J by 7 bases. CDR1 is SGHDT and CDR2 is YYEEEE in the germline V gene. These data belong to a study of cytomegalovirus exposure and HLA in healthy donors. General study points: Across donors, sequencing depth was assumed by presence/absence analyses to be roughly uniform. The study put 150 or so TCR beta chains on its list as cytomegalovirus-associated.

60 Vbeta and 13 Jbeta primers were used in PCR. Profiled with immunoSEQ multiplex PCR; TCRdb holds only in-frame clones, not every one. The data show some 150,000 clones, approximately 82% seen once. The sequenced material came from PBMCs. This receptor was taken from a man aged 35 to 55 in good health and CMV-seronegative. The chain uses TRBV5-6 and TRBJ1-2, with 11 bases matching TRBD1. The CDR3 reads CASSLGQGQGAFGYTF. The CDR3 region has the DNA TGTGCCAGCAGCTTGGGGCAAGGACAGGGGGCATTTGGCTACACCTTC.